These T cell receptor beta chains were read from a single sample in a study of high-grade serous ovarian cancer treatment subgroups. Sequencing used immunoSEQ multiplex PCR; TCRdb keeps in-frame clones, though not all of them. This sample has more than 35,000 clones, with approximately 80% found just once. Sequenced input: tumor tissue. The receptors derive from a human donor with high-grade serous ovarian cancer. Each CDR3 is given with its conserved first and last residue. The order of the fields is CDR3 DNA, CDR3 protein, D gene, J gene, V gene, clone size. The D gene is left open where the match is weak. Clone size is stated in some rows and not others, as once, few, many or a class when expanded.

TGTGCCAGCAGTAGCGGGAATAGGTATGAGCAGTTCTTC | CASSSGNRYEQFF | TRBD2 | TRBJ2-1 | TRBV6-1 | -
TGTGCCAGCCGTCTCTCCAGGGAATCTAGCACAGATACGCAGTATTTT | CASRLSRESSTDTQYF | - | TRBJ2-3 | TRBV28 | -
TGTGCCAGCAGCTTCCCTTTGGGCGGCGGGGCCCCGGGAGAGCAGTACTTC | CASSFPLGGGAPGEQYF | - | TRBJ2-7 | TRBV7-2 | -
TGTGCCAGCAGCCCGCCGGACAGGCTAACTAACTATGGCTACACCTTC | CASSPPDRLTNYGYTF | TRBD1 | TRBJ1-2 | TRBV28 | -
TGTGCCAGCAGACAGGTCCCTGGCTATGGCTACACCTTC | CASRQVPGYGYTF | - | TRBJ1-2 | TRBV28 | -
TGTGCCTGGAGGCGGGGTAGCACCGGGGAGCTGTTTTTT | CAWRRGSTGELFF | - | TRBJ2-2 | TRBV30 | -
TGTGCCAGCAGTTTAGGATGGAGTAGCAATCAGCCCCAGCATTTT | CASSLGWSSNQPQHF | - | TRBJ1-5 | TRBV27 | -
TGTGCCAGCAGCACCAGCTATGAGCAGTTCTTC | CASSTSYEQFF | - | TRBJ2-1 | TRBV27 | -
TGTGCCAGCAGCCTAGCACTAGCGGGAGGTCGCCGGGAGCTGTTTTTT | CASSLALAGGRRELFF | TRBD2 | TRBJ2-2 | TRBV7-8 | -
TGTGCCAGCAGCCCGCGACCCGGACGGCACTCTGGAAACACCATATATTTT | CASSPRPGRHSGNTIYF | - | TRBJ1-3 | TRBV7-2 | -
TGTGCCAGCAGCTTTGGACACACTCAAGAGACCCAGTACTTC | CASSFGHTQETQYF | - | TRBJ2-5 | TRBV5-4 | few
TGTGCCAGCAGCCCTCAGACCACGAACACCGGGGAGCTGTTTTTT | CASSPQTTNTGELFF | - | TRBJ2-2 | TRBV9 | -